This record concerns one T cell receptor (beta chain) sequence. This CDR3 comprises 14 residues. Germline CDR1 and CDR2: SNHLY and FYNNEI. V lost 11 bases, J lost 4 bases, and 18 bases lay in between. Seattle-derived patients entered the study during active infection and were followed longitudinally. The sample originates from a study of blood T cell repertoires in COVID-19. Whole-study context: There were acute and convalescent COVID-19 samples, and they came from the United States, Italy and Spain. Nucleic acid was either cDNA or gDNA, and it came from T cells, B-cell-depleted T cells, or PBMCs.

In the authors' methods: Reference gene primers were amplified, and this amplification served to estimate nucleated cell counts. Clones were read by immunoSEQ multiplex PCR, and TCRdb kept only the in-frame ones, dropping some. The V and J calls and the clone size are those of that table, but D and trimming were determined from the DNA. Among hundreds of thousands of clones listed, approximately 86% were seen once. The V call is TRBV2, the J call TRBJ2-1; D may be TRBD2 (7 bases). The TCR sequence derives from a woman in her fifties or sixties with COVID-19, enrolled during active disease. The specimen was peripheral blood. CDR3 in DNA: TGTGCCTTACCAACGGGGGGCCCTTACAATGAGCAGTTCTTC. This codes for CALPTGGPYNEQFF.